The clone carrying this T cell receptor beta chain was found a few times. Its antigen is unidentified. V was trimmed by 1 base and J by 6 bases, leaving 13 bases between them. Germline lookup yields CDR1 MDHEN and CDR2 SYDVKM. The length of the CDR3 is 14 residues. All of the isolated RNA was reverse transcribed, so expressed TCRB transcripts were sequenced. Naive, central memory and regulatory T cell samples averaged roughly 3.5 million reads. This table comes from immunoSEQ multiplex PCR, and its TCRdb copy is limited to in-frame clones, with some not included. This sample has 130,000 or so clones; about a tenth occur once, and the top ten carry roughly 0.74%. Using CD45RO/CCR7/CD25/CD127/CD95/CD27, CD4+ naive, central memory, regulatory and stem cell-like memory cells were sorted. These data are taken from a study of beta chain features in type 1 diabetes. General observations from the study: There were fewer insertions and more deletions at the VDJ junctions of type 1 diabetes patients. Within the patient group, naive, central memory and Treg TCRB repertoires appeared more similar to each other than within healthy donors.

Sequencing was carried out using central memory CD4+ T cells from blood. V and J are TRBV28 and TRBJ2-7; TRBD1 is a possible D gene (6 bases). The sequence derives from a man younger than 30 in good health. The CDR3 region is CASSLSPQGFEQYF. The CDR3 coding sequence is TGTGCCAGCAGTTTATCCCCCCAGGGGTTCGAGCAGTACTTC.